The 18 T cell receptor beta chains reported below all come from one sample, sequenced in a study of beta chain features in type 1 diabetes (dated by TCRdb to between 2017 and 2018). Library preparation was by the immunoSEQ multiplex PCR assay. The entire isolated RNA was reverse transcribed using the High Capacity cDNA Reverse Transcription Kit, and thus expressed TCRB transcripts were sequenced. The clones in this table, taken by TCRdb from immuneACCESS, are in-frame only. Not every clone is retained; where verified, under half of the shortfall comes from an unresolved V gene, and the cause of the rest is unknown. This sample comprises 430,000 or so clones, about 10% of them detected only once. 0.045% to 0.06% of the sample goes to the ten largest clones. Input material: naive CD4+ T cells from blood. Interpreted using the paper, the cell subset or site label stands for: true naive CD4+ T cells. Source of these receptors: a woman aged 18-30 years in good health.

This clone was seen a few times. The chain couples TRBV7-9 to TRBJ2-7, with D hard to call. Trimming cost V 2 bases and J 0 bases, with 8 bases left between them. CDR3 length: 14 amino acids. Germline V gene data show CDR1 as SEHNR and CDR2 as FQNEAQ (reference sequence). CDR3 region: CASSLSGNSYEQYV. CDR3 DNA sequence: TGTGCCAGCAGCTTATCAGGCAACTCCTACGAGCAGTACGTC.

This sequence joins TRBV29-1 and TRBJ2-1; 7 nucleotides match TRBD1. This CDR3 has 13 amino acids. V lost 4 bases, J lost 5 bases, and 5 bases stayed unmatched. Germline CDR1 reads SQVTM; CDR2 reads ANQGSEA. The CDR3 DNA reads TGCAGCGTTGCCTTGGACAGGAACAATGAGCAGTTCTTC. This sequence encodes CSVALDRNNEQFF.

This clone has a count of ten or more. The rearrangement links TRBV30 to TRBJ2-1; D perhaps matches TRBD1 (6 bases). CDR1 is GTSNPN, CDR2 SVGIG, per germline (reference sequence). This CDR3 spans 14 amino acids. V lost 2 bases and J lost 12, with 20 bases in between. In nucleotides, the CDR3 is TGTGCCTGGAGTCTGGGACATCGCGACTCAGGGCAGTTCTTC. Translation: CAWSLGHRDSGQFF. The complete variable domain, with remaining parts taken from reference TRBV30 and TRBJ2-1, reads SQTIHQWPATLVQPVGSPLSLECTVEGTSNPNLYWYRQAAGRGLQLLFYSVGIGQISSEVPQNLSASRPQDRQFILSSKKLLLSDSGFYLCAWSLGHRDSGQFFGPGTRLTVL.

The chain recombines TRBV7-9 with TRBJ2-6; D unresolved. The CDR3 is 18 residues long. Germline V CDR1 and CDR2: SEHNR, FQNEAQ (reference sequence). V shed 5 bases and J shed 3 bases, with 20 bases lying between them. Here the CDR3 DNA reads TGTGCCAGCAGCCCTACCTCCCCGAACGTCCGTGGGGCCAACGTCCTGACTTTC. This codes for CASSPTSPNVRGANVLTF.

For this clone: The sample carries other DNA sequences with the same CDR3. The chain recombines TRBV9 with TRBJ2-3; D unresolved. The CDR3 contains 14 residues. Trimming cost V 0 bases and J 0 bases, with 5 bases left between them. Germline CDR1 is SGDLS and CDR2 is YYNGEE. Written as DNA, the CDR3 is TGTGCCAGCAGCGTAGCCGGGAGCACAGATACGCAGTATTTT. It translates to CASSVAGSTDTQYF. Drawing the rest from reference TRBV9 and TRBJ2-3, the complete variable domain is DSGVTQTPKHLITATGQRVTLRCSPRSGDLSVYWYQQSLDQGLQFLIQYYNGEERAKGNILERFSAQQFPDLHSELNLSSLELGDSALYFCASSVAGSTDTQYFGPGTRLTVL.

In this sample, this clone turned up many times. The chain joins TRBV29-1 to TRBJ2-1, with 9 bases matching TRBD2. Germline CDR1 is SQVTM and CDR2 is ANQGSEA. The CDR3 runs 14 residues. After removal of 6 bases from V and 10 bases from J, the junction contained 13 bases not matched to a gene. CDR3 in amino acids: CSVEVAGAFGEQFF. CDR3 nucleotides: TGCAGCGTCGAGGTAGCGGGAGCATTCGGCGAGCAGTTCTTC.

This clone was counted only a few times. The chain is built from TRBV6-6 and TRBJ1-2, with a weak D call TRBD1 (6 bases). CDR3 length: 14 amino acids. From germline, CDR1 is MNHNY and CDR2 SVGAGI (reference sequence). V was shortened by 6 bases and J by 4 bases, with 15 bases between the two germline ends. The CDR3 DNA is TGTGCCAGCAGGTTGACAGGAGACCCCTATGGCTACACCTTC. Translating gives CASRLTGDPYGYTF.

This clone has only a few counts. The gene calls are TRBV7-9 and TRBJ1-5, with D tentatively TRBD1 (6 bases). The length of the CDR3 is 16 residues. Germline V lookup: CDR1 SEHNR, CDR2 FQNEAQ (reference sequence). V dropped 3 bases and J dropped 2 bases, with 14 bases sitting between them. In DNA, the CDR3 is TGTGCCAGCAGCTTGGCACAGGGAGGCGGCAATCAGCCCCAGCATTTT. This gives the protein CASSLAQGGGNQPQHF.

This clone showed up just a few times. The chain employs TRBV5-5 and TRBJ2-5, with D hard to call. Germline CDR1 and CDR2: SGHKS and YYEKEE (reference sequence). Between the trimmed V and J ends, which lost 4 bases and 3 bases, there was a span of 13 bases. This CDR3 is built from 14 residues. CDR3 in amino acids: CASSAGPQEETQYF. The CDR3 nucleotides read TGTGCCAGCAGCGCCGGACCGCAGGAAGAGACCCAGTACTTC.

This clone came up a few times. The CDR3 DNA reads TGTGCCAGCAGTTACACAGCGGGGGCCTACGAGCAGTACGTC. Encoded protein: CASSYTAGAYEQYV. The chain is built from TRBV6-5 and TRBJ2-7, with 8 nucleotides matching TRBD2. J gave up 2 bases and V 2 bases, and 2 bases lay outside the gene matches. The CDR3 is made up of 14 amino acids. The germline gives CDR1 MNHEY, CDR2 SVGAGI.

There are a few counts of this clone. J is TRBJ2-1 and V is TRBV7-3; D perhaps matches TRBD2 (6 bases). This CDR3 has 16 residues. Germline CDR1 SGHTA, CDR2 FQGTGA. The V gene lost 2 bases and the J gene lost 5 bases, with 16 bases spanning the gap. The CDR3 DNA follows: TGTGCCAGCAGCTTATGGGCGGCGGGGACCCACAATGAGCAGTTCTTC. It codes for CASSLWAAGTHNEQFF.

This clone was seen a handful of times. The chain carries TRBV4-3 and TRBJ2-2; no firm D call. This CDR3 comprises 15 residues. Germline V gives CDR1 LGHNA, CDR2 YSLEER. Trimming pared 3 bases from V and 1 base from J, leaving 9 bases between. CDR3 region: CASSQRPGNTGELFF. DNA for the CDR3: TGCGCCAGCAGCCAGCGCCCCGGGAACACCGGGGAGCTGTTTTTT.

V and J are TRBV29-1 and TRBJ1-2, with 8 bases aligning to TRBD1. CDR1 and CDR2 (germline): SQVTM, ANQGSEA. V dropped 4 bases and J dropped 14; count of bases not matched to a gene: 12. The CDR3 is 12 residues long. The CDR3 here is CSVAGLSGQATF. DNA of the CDR3: TGCAGCGTTGCGGGGCTCTCGGGACAGGCGACCTTC.

This clone was counted only a few times. V usage is TRBV2 and J usage is TRBJ2-5; TRBD1 aligns across 9 bases. There are 15 residues in the CDR3. The J segment lost 1 base and the V segment lost 6 bases, leaving 6 bases of the junction unmatched. CDR1 SNHLY and CDR2 FYNNEI come from the germline V gene. The CDR3 sequence is CASRGTGMGQETQYF. The DNA for the CDR3 is TGTGCCAGCAGGGGGACAGGGATGGGCCAAGAGACCCAGTACTTC.

The chain is built from TRBV29-1 and TRBJ1-1; 7 nucleotides line up with TRBD1. The CDR3 extends over 15 amino acids. V lost 4 bases to trimming and J lost 7 bases; unmatched junction nucleotides: 15. CDR1 and CDR2 (germline): SQVTM, ANQGSEA. The CDR3 DNA follows: TGCAGCGTTGTCCGGACAGGTGCGGGATGGGTTGAAGCTTTCTTT. Translating gives CSVVRTGAGWVEAFF.

This clone was seen more than once but under ten times. Other nucleotide sequences in the sample specify the same CDR3. The chain uses TRBV29-1 and TRBJ1-1; 8 bases line up with TRBD1. CDR3 size: 13 residues. In germline, CDR1 is SQVTM, CDR2 ANQGSEA. With V trimmed by 4 bases and J by 4 bases, 5 bases remained unmatched. This chain's CDR3 is CSVAQTGGTEAFF. CDR3 nucleotides: TGCAGCGTTGCACAAACAGGGGGCACTGAAGCTTTCTTT.

Here the CDR3 DNA reads TGTGCCAGCAGCTTAGAGGGGGCGACTTCACCCCTCCACTTT. Amino acids: CASSLEGATSPLHF. V and J are TRBV7-9 and TRBJ1-6; 7 bases line up with TRBD1. V lost 1 base, J lost 9 bases, and 3 bases stayed unmatched. This CDR3 is built from 14 residues. The germline V gene encodes CDR1 SEHNR and CDR2 FQNEAQ (reference sequence). The full variable domain, completed using reference TRBV7-9 and TRBJ1-6, is DTGVSQNPRHKITKRGQNVTFRCDPISEHNRLYWYRQTLGQGPEFLTYFQNEAQLEKSRLLSDRFSAERPKGSFSTLEIQRTEQGDSAMYLCASSLEGATSPLHFGNGTRLTVT.

This clone was detected a few times. The CDR3 protein is CATLLGLADVGQETQYF. For the CDR3, the DNA is TGTGCCACCCTTCTGGGACTTGCGGACGTAGGTCAAGAGACCCAGTACTTC. J is TRBJ2-5 and V is TRBV10-3; weak D call: TRBD2 (6 bases). This CDR3 contains 17 residues. CDR1 is ENHRY and CDR2 is SYGVKD in the germline V gene. The V end lost 10 bases, the J end lost 2 bases, and 26 bases lay between the germline ends.